This T cell receptor beta chain was observed in a study of T-cell memory formation after mild COVID-19. The CDR3 has 14 amino acids. Trimming took 6 bases from V and 3 from J, leaving 15 bases between them. TCRdb called the 5' RACE reads again in MiXCR, with one record for every CDR3 protein. The sample has 400,000 or so distinct CDR3 sequences, roughly 20% seen once. This clonotype was recorded at least ten times. This sequence originates from an adult woman who had mild COVID-19 (a few samples of this study predate the infection). Cell type and time point are not known. The rearrangement links TRBV12-3 or TRBV12-4 to TRBJ2-7; TRBD2 might be the D (6 bases). The sample taken for sequencing was PBMCs or a T cell subset sorted from them (not recorded which). The CDR3 loop reads CASSESGLIYEQYF. The CDR3 DNA reads as TGTGCCAGCAGCGAATCGGGACTGATCTACGAGCAGTACTTC.